These 15 T cell receptor beta chains originate from one sample sequenced in a study of tumor-infiltrating lymphocytes in localized non-small cell lung cancer (dated by TCRdb to about 2021). The library was produced with the immunoSEQ multiplex PCR assay. TCRdb's version of the immuneACCESS table is confined to in-frame rearrangements and falls short of the full clone set. An unresolved V gene accounts for under half of the shortfall where checked; the remainder is of unknown origin. For this sample there are 9,000 to 15,000 clones; more than 75% appear just once. The ten most abundant clones make up around 16% of the sample. The sequenced sample consisted of uninvolved lung tissue not adjacent to the tumor. The source of these receptors is a human donor with non-small cell lung cancer.

The rearrangement uses TRBV4-2 and TRBJ1-1; D not certain. The V end was cut by 1 base, the J end by 1 base, with 7 bases between. The CDR3 extends over 14 amino acids. CDR1 is LGHNA, CDR2 YNFKEQ, per germline. In DNA, the CDR3 is TGTGCCAGCAGCCAAGTACAGACGAACACTGAAGCTTTCTTT. Its protein product is CASSQVQTNTEAFF.

This rearrangement joins TRBV5-1 to TRBJ1-4; 9 bases line up with TRBD1. With V trimmed by 5 bases and J by 6 bases, 8 bases remained unmatched. CDR1 is SGHRS, CDR2 YFSETQ, per germline. CDR3 length equals 15 residues. The CDR3 sequence: CASRFTGTGYEKLFF. CDR3 bases: TGCGCCAGCAGATTCACCGGGACAGGGTATGAAAAACTGTTTTTT.

The chain uses TRBV25-1 and TRBJ1-2, with no clear D. CDR3 size: 12 residues. V was trimmed by 2 bases and J by 2 bases, leaving 3 bases between them. Looked up from germline, CDR1 is MGHDK and CDR2 is SYGVNS. CDR3 coding DNA: TGTGCCAGCAGTGAACTCAACTATGGCTACACCTTC. This translates into CASSELNYGYTF.

This chain joins TRBV2 and TRBJ2-5, with D possibly called TRBD1 or TRBD2 (5 bases each). V lost 4 bases and J 5 bases, leaving 17 bases between the germline ends. Germline CDR1 is SNHLY and CDR2 is FYNNEI. This CDR3 contains 15 residues. CDR3 sequence reads: CASSGQGVVMETQYF. CDR3 in DNA: TGTGCCAGCAGTGGGCAGGGAGTGGTGATGGAGACCCAGTACTTC.

This sequence joins TRBV5-6 and TRBJ2-1; weak D call: TRBD2 (5 bases). The V end lost 0 bases, the J end lost 5 bases, and 12 bases lay between the germline ends. Germline V gene sequence: CDR1 SGHDT, CDR2 YYEEEE. CDR3 length: 15 residues. Written as DNA, the CDR3 is TGTGCCAGCAGCTTGGTAGAGCGGTATAACAATGAGCAGTTCTTC. It encodes CASSLVERYNNEQFF.

The chain has TRBV28 and TRBJ2-2; a possible D gene is TRBD2 (5 bases). Trimming removed 6 bases at V and 5 bases at J, with 25 bases between. This CDR3 comprises 18 residues. The germline gives CDR1 MDHEN, CDR2 SYDVKM. CDR3 protein: CASRPSSGKNFRTGELFF. CDR3 DNA sequence: TGTGCCAGCAGACCGTCCTCCGGGAAAAACTTTCGGACCGGGGAGCTGTTTTTT.

The gene calls are TRBV6-6 and TRBJ1-4, with D possibly matching TRBD1 (6 bases). Germline CDR1 and CDR2: MNHNY and SVGAGI (reference sequence). Trimming took 6 bases from V and 8 from J, leaving 19 bases between them. The CDR3 has 15 amino acids. CDR3: CASSPLQGFGEKLFF. The DNA for the CDR3 is TGTGCCAGCAGCCCTCTACAGGGTTTCGGCGAAAAACTGTTTTTT.

The chain links TRBV7-2 to TRBJ2-7; weak D call: TRBD2 (7 bases). From germline, CDR1 is SGHTA and CDR2 FQGNSA. This CDR3 has 14 residues. V dropped 5 bases and J dropped 0 bases, with 11 bases sitting between them. The CDR3 protein is CASSPGGSSYEQYF. In DNA, the CDR3 is TGTGCCAGCAGCCCGGGGGGCAGCTCCTACGAGCAGTACTTC.

The chain employs TRBV30 and TRBJ2-5; tentatively, D is TRBD1 or TRBD2 (6 bases each). Trimming stripped 2 bases from V and 7 bases from J, with 17 bases between. Germline lookup yields CDR1 GTSNPN and CDR2 SVGIG (reference sequence). The CDR3 loop spans 14 amino acids. This chain's CDR3 is CAWSLGLGGRTQYF. In DNA, the CDR3 is TGTGCCTGGAGTCTAGGGTTGGGGGGCAGGACCCAGTACTTC. The variable domain in full, with the rest retrieved from reference TRBV30 and TRBJ2-5, is SQTIHQWPATLVQPVGSPLSLECTVEGTSNPNLYWYRQAAGRGLQLLFYSVGIGQISSEVPQNLSASRPQDRQFILSSKKLLLSDSGFYLCAWSLGLGGRTQYFGPGTRLLVL.

This chain links TRBV9 with TRBJ2-3; 7 bases map to TRBD1. CDR3 length equals 14 residues. The trim removed 2 bases at V and 1 base at J, leaving 1 base unmatched. Germline V gene lookup returns CDR1 SGDLS and CDR2 YYNGEE. This chain's CDR3 is CASSVDRGTDTQYF. The CDR3 region has the DNA TGTGCCAGCAGCGTTGACAGGGGCACAGATACGCAGTATTTT.

The chain recombines TRBV6-4 with TRBJ2-2; D gene unclear. CDR1 MRHNA and CDR2 SNTAGT come from the germline V gene. V was shortened by 2 bases and J by 6 bases, with 7 bases between the two germline ends. This CDR3 spans 13 amino acids. DNA for the CDR3: TGTGCCAGCAGTGACCAGGAATCCGGGGAGCTGTTTTTT. This gives the protein CASSDQESGELFF.

The chain combines TRBV5-1 with TRBJ2-2; 14 bases line up with TRBD2. V trimming: 4 bases; J trimming: 5 bases; junction bases outside the gene matches: 7. Germline assignment: CDR1 SGHRS and CDR2 YFSETQ. The CDR3 has 17 residues. CDR3 protein: CASSPGLAGDFTGELFF. CDR3 bases: TGCGCCAGCAGCCCGGGACTAGCGGGAGATTTTACCGGGGAGCTGTTTTTT. Combining the CDR3 with reference TRBV5-1 and TRBJ2-2 gives the whole variable domain KAGVTQTPRYLIKTRGQQVTLSCSPISGHRSVSWYQQTPGQGLQFLFEYFSETQRNKGNFPGRFSGRQFSNSRSEMNVSTLELGDSALYLCASSPGLAGDFTGELFFGEGSRLTVL.

In DNA, the CDR3 is TGTGCCAGCAGCTTAATCTCGGGATCCTACGAGCAGTACTTC. Protein sequence: CASSLISGSYEQYF. V usage is TRBV5-6 and J usage is TRBJ2-7, with D tentatively TRBD2 (5 bases). The CDR3 length is 14 residues. Trimming removed 2 bases from V and 1 base from J, with 10 bases in between. The germline gives CDR1 SGHDT, CDR2 YYEEEE.

This clone was recorded a few times. This chain uses TRBV30 with TRBJ2-5, with 9 bases identical to TRBD1. Germline CDR1 and CDR2: GTSNPN and SVGIG (reference sequence). The CDR3 sequence is 15 residues long. Unmatched junction bases numbered 11, after V lost 3 bases and J lost 6 bases. DNA for the CDR3: TGTGCCTGGAGCACCTCGGACAGGGGACGGCAGACCCAGTACTTC. Residues: CAWSTSDRGRQTQYF.

The rearrangement joins TRBV2 to TRBJ1-4; D might be TRBD1 (6 bases). CDR3 length equals 14 residues. CDR1 and CDR2 from the germline V gene are SNHLY and FYNNEI. Trimming took 1 base from V and 7 from J, leaving 10 bases between them. The CDR3 loop is CASSEGGRAEKLFF. The DNA for the CDR3 is TGTGCCAGCAGTGAAGGGGGGCGGGCTGAAAAACTGTTTTTT.